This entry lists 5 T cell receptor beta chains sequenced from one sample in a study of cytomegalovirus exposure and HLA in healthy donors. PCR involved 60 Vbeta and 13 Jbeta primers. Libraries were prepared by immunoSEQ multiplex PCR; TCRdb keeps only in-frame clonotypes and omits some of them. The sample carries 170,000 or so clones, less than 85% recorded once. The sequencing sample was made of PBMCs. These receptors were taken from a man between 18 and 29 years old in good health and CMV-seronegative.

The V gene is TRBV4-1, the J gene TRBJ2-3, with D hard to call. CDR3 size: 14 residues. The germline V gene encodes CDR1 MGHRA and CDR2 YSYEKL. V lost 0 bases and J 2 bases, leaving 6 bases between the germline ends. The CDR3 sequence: CASSQEQNTDTQYF. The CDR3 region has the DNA TGCGCCAGCAGCCAAGAACAGAACACAGATACGCAGTATTTT.

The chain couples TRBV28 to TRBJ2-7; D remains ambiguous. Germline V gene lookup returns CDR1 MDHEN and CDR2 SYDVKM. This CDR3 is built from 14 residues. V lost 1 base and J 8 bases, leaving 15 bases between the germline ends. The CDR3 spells CASSLSSHASQQYF. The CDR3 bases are TGTGCCAGCAGTTTATCGTCGCACGCGTCCCAGCAGTACTTC.

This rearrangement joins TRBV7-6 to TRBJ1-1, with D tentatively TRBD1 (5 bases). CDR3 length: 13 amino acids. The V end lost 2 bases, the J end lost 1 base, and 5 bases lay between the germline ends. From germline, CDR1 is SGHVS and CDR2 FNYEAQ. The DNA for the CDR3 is TGTGCCAGCAGCTTAACAGGGAACACTGAAGCTTTCTTT. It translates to CASSLTGNTEAFF.

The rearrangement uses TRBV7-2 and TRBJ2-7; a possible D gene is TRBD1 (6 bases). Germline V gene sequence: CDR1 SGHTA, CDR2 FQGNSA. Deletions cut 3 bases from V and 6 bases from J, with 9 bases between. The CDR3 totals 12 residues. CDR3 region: CASSFRGFEQYF. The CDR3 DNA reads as TGTGCCAGCAGCTTCAGGGGTTTCGAGCAGTACTTC.

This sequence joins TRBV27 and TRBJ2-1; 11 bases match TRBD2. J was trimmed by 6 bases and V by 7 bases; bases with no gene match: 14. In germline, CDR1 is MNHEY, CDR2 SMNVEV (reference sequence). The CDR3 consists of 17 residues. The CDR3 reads CASTELRALAGVNEQFF. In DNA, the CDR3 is TGTGCCAGCACCGAACTCCGGGCACTAGCGGGAGTCAATGAGCAGTTCTTC.